The 24 T cell receptor beta chains below come from one sample, sequenced in a study of human T cells and chemical hapten exposure. The time point: pre-sensitization, week 0. The treatment: therapeutic diphenylcyclopropenone sensitization with weekly scalp DPC. TCRdb reanalysed the RACE reads using MiXCR and keeps one entry per CDR3 protein. Of tens of thousands of distinct CDR3 sequences in the sample, about 7% were seen once. The sample in question was whole blood, obtained in connection with sensitization to the hapten diphenylcyclopropenone (DPC). Receptors were obtained from a woman aged 25 to 39 with alopecia areata. Some clones in this sample may be carry-over from other donors' samples.

In this sample, this clonotype turned up a few times. A much larger clone sits a single nucleotide away, making a read error possible. The chain is built from TRBV6-6 and TRBJ2-5, with D unresolved. Germline CDR1 reads MNHNY; CDR2 reads SVGAGI (reference sequence). The CDR3 spans 13 residues. CDR3 nucleotides: TGTGCCAGCAGTTCAGTTCGCGGAGAGACCCAGTGCTTC. Protein sequence: CASSSVRGETQCF.

This clonotype was seen ten or more times. This sequence joins TRBV20-1 and TRBJ2-3; unclear D gene. There are 13 residues in the CDR3. V lost 5 bases, J lost 0 bases, and 9 bases lay in between. Looked up from germline, CDR1 is DFQATT and CDR2 is SNEGSKA (reference sequence). The CDR3 region is CSAPSESTDTQYF. In DNA, the CDR3 is TGCAGTGCTCCAAGCGAGAGCACAGATACGCAGTATTTT.

V gene TRBV28 combines with J gene TRBJ2-7, with D perhaps matching TRBD1 or TRBD2 (5 bases each). CDR1 is MDHEN and CDR2 is SYDVKM in the germline V gene. V was clipped by 4 bases and J by 2 bases, with 9 bases between them. The CDR3 covers 13 residues. CDR3 residues: CASSWGNAYEQYF. The CDR3 DNA sequence: TGTGCCAGCAGTTGGGGGAACGCCTACGAGCAGTACTTC.

Many counts were recorded for this clonotype. This chain uses TRBV12-3 or TRBV12-4 with TRBJ1-2; D is undetermined. The CDR3 covers 12 residues. Trimming stripped 5 bases from V and 6 bases from J, with 10 bases between. CDR3 nucleotides: TGTGCCAGCAGTCCTGGATTCCATGGCTACACCTTC. This translates into CASSPGFHGYTF.

There are a few counts of this clonotype. This chain links TRBV2 with TRBJ2-3, with 8 bases fitting TRBD1. With V trimmed by 6 bases and J by 4 bases, 6 bases remained unmatched. The germline gives CDR1 SNHLY, CDR2 FYNNEI. CDR3 length: 14 amino acids. The CDR3 coding sequence is TGTGCCAGCAGGGAGGACAGGGCCGCAGATACGCAGTATTTT. This codes for CASREDRAADTQYF.

This clonotype was counted ten times or more. The chain carries TRBV24-1 and TRBJ2-5; D gene ambiguous. The CDR3 spans 12 residues. CDR1 KGHDR and CDR2 SFDVKD come from the germline V gene. V was pared by 3 bases and J by 4 bases, with 5 bases between. The CDR3 here is CATSDHRETQYF. The DNA of the CDR3 is TGTGCCACCAGTGATCATCGAGAGACCCAGTACTTC.

The table lists this clonotype with many counts. The chain carries TRBV29-1 and TRBJ1-1; TRBD1 might be the D (5 bases). The CDR3 extends over 11 amino acids. Germline V gene lookup returns CDR1 SQVTM and CDR2 ANQGSEA. The ends were cut back, 7 bases at V and 4 bases at J, with 10 bases in the middle. The CDR3 region has the DNA TGCAGCGGCCGTGACAGCACTGAAGCTTTCTTT. It specifies CSGRDSTEAFF.

This clonotype occurred many times. A junction boundary mismatches the germline segment, possibly from a read error. CDR3 nucleotides: TGTGCCAGCAGCCAAGATATCCTAGTTGAGACCCAGTACTTC. Translated: CASSQDILVETQYF. The chain joins TRBV4-3 to TRBJ2-5; unclear D gene. The germline gives CDR1 LGHNA, CDR2 YSLEER. The CDR3 sequence is 14 residues long.

This clonotype was seen ten or more times. The V gene is TRBV12-3 or TRBV12-4, the J gene TRBJ2-5; 8 bases agree with TRBD1. The CDR3 covers 15 residues. The J segment lost 3 bases and the V segment lost 6 bases, leaving 9 bases of the junction unmatched. The CDR3 DNA sequence: TGTGCCAGCAGCCCACCGGACAGGGTGGAAGAGACCCAGTACTTC. It is translated as CASSPPDRVEETQYF.

This clonotype has just a few counts. V gene TRBV12-3 or TRBV12-4 combines with J gene TRBJ1-4, with unresolved D. V lost 1 base, J lost 5 bases, and 2 bases lay in between. CDR3 size: 12 residues. CDR3 sequence: CASSLVNEKLFF. The DNA of the CDR3 is TGTGCCAGCAGTTTAGTGAATGAAAAACTGTTTTTT.

This clonotype occurred many times. The chain links TRBV12-3 or TRBV12-4 to TRBJ2-6; 7 nucleotides agree with TRBD1. After removal of 5 bases from V and 0 bases from J, the junction contained 16 bases not matched to a gene. The CDR3 length is 20 residues. CDR3 sequence reads: CASSPTGVWGSNSGANVLTF. The CDR3 DNA reads as TGTGCCAGCAGTCCAACAGGGGTCTGGGGATCAAACTCTGGGGCCAACGTCCTGACTTTC.

This clonotype was seen repeatedly, ten times or more. V gene TRBV12-3 or TRBV12-4 combines with J gene TRBJ1-1; D is perhaps TRBD1 (5 bases). V shed 3 bases and J shed 6 bases, with 17 bases lying between them. CDR3 length: 15 amino acids. The CDR3 sequence is CASSFESYGGSEAFF. CDR3 DNA: TGTGCCAGCAGTTTCGAATCTTACGGGGGATCTGAAGCTTTCTTT.

V usage is TRBV7-2 and J usage is TRBJ1-5; no firm D call. Trimming cost V 0 bases and J 7 bases, with 10 bases left between them. Germline values: CDR1 SGHTA, CDR2 FQGNSA. The CDR3 loop spans 14 amino acids. CDR3 loop: CASSLASFAQPQHF. DNA of the CDR3: TGTGCCAGCAGCTTAGCCAGCTTCGCGCAGCCCCAGCATTTT.

The rearrangement uses TRBV5-1 and TRBJ1-1; 7 bases line up with TRBD1. Germline lookup yields CDR1 SGHRS and CDR2 YFSETQ. The CDR3 contains 14 residues. V trimming: 2 bases; J trimming: 5 bases; junction bases outside the gene matches: 6. DNA of the CDR3: TGCGCCAGCAGCTTAATCAGGGGGGAAACTGAAGCTTTCTTT. Its protein product is CASSLIRGETEAFF.

This clonotype occurred a few times. This rearrangement joins TRBV2 to TRBJ2-1; 8 nucleotides match TRBD1. CDR1 is SNHLY, CDR2 FYNNEI, per germline. Germline trimming cut 6 bases from V and 2 bases from J; bases unmatched to any gene: 0. The CDR3 loop spans 13 amino acids. DNA for the CDR3: TGTGCCAGCAGGGACAGGGCCTACAATGAGCAGTTCTTC. As protein: CASRDRAYNEQFF.

This clonotype was counted a few times. The J gene is TRBJ2-2, the V gene TRBV5-4, with D possibly being TRBD2 (6 bases). CDR3 size: 14 residues. Germline assignment: CDR1 SGHNT and CDR2 YYREEE (reference sequence). The V gene lost 7 bases and the J gene lost 0 bases, with 10 bases spanning the gap. In DNA, the CDR3 is TGTGCCAGCCTCGGGGGACCGAACACCGGGGAGCTGTTTTTT. Its translation: CASLGGPNTGELFF.

This clonotype appeared many times. J is TRBJ2-6 and V is TRBV3-1; D is possibly TRBD1 (5 bases). CDR3 length equals 16 residues. V dropped 0 bases and J dropped 4 bases, with 10 bases sitting between them. Germline V gene lookup returns CDR1 LGHDT and CDR2 YNNKEL (reference sequence). This CDR3 is CASSQDWTTGANVLTF. CDR3 coding DNA: TGTGCCAGCAGCCAAGATTGGACAACCGGGGCCAACGTCCTGACTTTC.

As regards this clonotype: A much bigger clone sits one base away, suggesting this may be a read error. The gene calls are TRBV13 and TRBJ1-1; no clear D. The CDR3 loop spans 18 amino acids. In germline, CDR1 is PRHDT, CDR2 FYEKMQ (reference sequence). V gave up 3 bases and J gave up 0 bases, with 20 bases separating them. CDR3: CASSLGQEELYMNTEAFF. The CDR3 bases are TGTGCCAGCAGCTTGGGCCAGGAGGAACTTTATATGAACACTGAAGCTTTCTTT.

This clonotype was seen a few times. The gene calls are TRBV7-9 and TRBJ1-6; D is unclear. This CDR3 has 16 residues. Per the germline V gene, CDR1 is SEHNR and CDR2 is FQNEAQ (reference sequence). The ends were cut back, 9 bases at V and 0 bases at J, with 15 bases in the middle. CDR3 sequence: CASTKDGNSYNSPLHF. The CDR3 region has the DNA TGTGCCAGTACTAAGGACGGAAACTCCTATAATTCACCCCTCCACTTT.

The rearrangement joins TRBV7-2 to TRBJ2-7, with TRBD1 as a possible D gene (6 bases). V was shortened by 0 bases and J by 3 bases, with 12 bases between the two germline ends. Germline V gives CDR1 SGHTA, CDR2 FQGNSA. The CDR3 totals 15 residues. For the CDR3, the DNA is TGTGCCAGCAGCTTAGCGGGGGCCGGTCTCTACGAGCAGTACTTC. Its protein is CASSLAGAGLYEQYF.

This clonotype was picked up many times. The chain has TRBV19 and TRBJ2-3; no definite D call. Per the germline V gene, CDR1 is LNHDA and CDR2 is SQIVND (reference sequence). The CDR3 length is 17 residues. Trimming removed 6 bases from V and 2 bases from J, with 21 bases in between. The CDR3 DNA sequence: TGTGCCAGTAGATCTCTGGACGTTCCCTCCTCCACAGATACGCAGTATTTT. It specifies CASRSLDVPSSTDTQYF.

This clonotype was observed at least ten times. The chain has TRBV18 and TRBJ1-2; the match to TRBD1 covers 8 bases. V shed 3 bases and J 1 base; nucleotides not matched to a gene: 4. This CDR3 comprises 15 residues. Germline V lookup: CDR1 KGHSH, CDR2 LQKENI. The CDR3 loop is CASSPLQGGNYGYTF. The CDR3 DNA follows: TGTGCCAGCTCACCGTTACAGGGGGGTAACTATGGCTACACCTTC.

In its sample, this clonotype was seen many times. The rearrangement uses TRBV12-3 or TRBV12-4 and TRBJ2-1; a possible D gene is TRBD2 (5 bases). V dropped 5 bases and J dropped 12 bases, with 17 bases sitting between them. The CDR3 has 13 residues. CDR3 protein: CASSQLKLGGQFF. CDR3 DNA: TGTGCCAGCAGTCAACTTAAACTAGGAGGGCAGTTCTTC.

This clonotype was seen ten or more times. The chain couples TRBV10-2 to TRBJ1-5; D unresolved. V was cut by 2 bases and J by 5 bases, with 4 bases left in between. Germline V gives CDR1 WSHSY, CDR2 SAAADI. The CDR3 consists of 12 residues. The DNA of the CDR3 is TGCGCCAGCAGTGAGGACTATCAGCCCCAGCATTTT. Protein: CASSEDYQPQHF.